This entry lists 7 T cell receptor beta chains sequenced from one sample in a study of cytomegalovirus exposure and HLA in healthy donors. The PCR employed 60 Vbeta primers together with 13 Jbeta primers. TCRdb's copy holds only in-frame clones and misses some; the assay was immunoSEQ multiplex PCR. The data contain 120,000 or so clones, more than 60% of them singletons. The sequenced material came from PBMCs. These receptors were taken from a woman between 45 and 65 years old in good health and CMV-seropositive.

Only one count was recorded for this clone. This chain joins TRBV6-6 and TRBJ1-1; TRBD1 agrees at 8 bases. The germline CDR1 and CDR2 sequences are MNHNY and SVGAGI (reference sequence). With V trimmed by 5 bases and J by 9 bases, 14 bases remained unmatched. This CDR3 has 15 amino acids. The DNA of the CDR3 is TGTGCCAGCAGTCCCCCTCGGGACAGGTCCACACAAGCTTTCTTT. Encoded protein: CASSPPRDRSTQAFF.

The chain has TRBV28 and TRBJ1-3, with unresolved D. Between the trimmed V and J ends, which lost 1 base and 11 bases, there was a span of 12 bases. The CDR3 covers 13 residues. Germline CDR1 MDHEN, CDR2 SYDVKM. CDR3 region: CASSLFGNDPIYF. CDR3 in DNA: TGTGCCAGCAGTTTATTCGGGAATGACCCCATATATTTT.

To note about this clone: The sample contains more than one DNA sequence encoding this CDR3. The chain is built from TRBV15 and TRBJ1-5; unclear D gene. Per the germline V gene, CDR1 is LNHNV and CDR2 is YYDKDF (reference sequence). The V end was cut by 0 bases, the J end by 2 bases, with 5 bases between. CDR3 length: 14 amino acids. In DNA, the CDR3 is TGTGCCACCAGCAGAGACCGAGGCAATCAGCCCCAGCATTTT. It yields the protein CATSRDRGNQPQHF.

This chain uses TRBV7-9 with TRBJ1-1; 8 bases align to TRBD1. This CDR3 is built from 18 residues. In germline, CDR1 is SEHNR, CDR2 FQNEAQ (reference sequence). V gave up 1 base and J gave up 4 bases; unmatched junction bases: 14. The CDR3 nucleotides read TGTGCCAGCAGCTTAGGGGCGGCAGGGGGCGGCTTTTTCACTGAAGCTTTCTTT. Its translation: CASSLGAAGGGFFTEAFF.

The rearrangement links TRBV10-3 to TRBJ2-5; D call uncertain. V shed 6 bases and J shed 9 bases, with 20 bases lying between them. From germline, CDR1 is ENHRY and CDR2 SYGVKD. The CDR3 runs to 14 residues. CDR3 loop: CAISGSASQVAQYF. In DNA, the CDR3 is TGTGCCATCAGCGGGTCCGCGTCCCAAGTGGCCCAGTACTTC.

About this clone: This CDR3 is also generated by other DNA sequences in the sample. This chain uses TRBV18 with TRBJ1-2; D not certain. The V gene's germline CDR1 is KGHSH and CDR2 LQKENI. The CDR3 covers 12 residues. V lost 3 bases, J lost 5 bases, and 7 bases lay in between. Here the CDR3 DNA reads TGTGCCAGCTCACCCTCGGGGTATGGCTACACCTTC. This translates into CASSPSGYGYTF.

A word on this clone: One end of the junction does not line up with germline, which may come from a read error. This sequence joins TRBV9 and TRBJ2-2, with 12 bases lining up with TRBD2. Germline values: CDR1 SGDLS, CDR2 YYNGEE. The CDR3 extends over 16 amino acids. The CDR3 sequence: CASSVGLAGNTGELFF. CDR3 bases: TGTGCCAGCAGTGTAGGACTAGCGGGAAACACCGGGGAGCTGTTTTTT.